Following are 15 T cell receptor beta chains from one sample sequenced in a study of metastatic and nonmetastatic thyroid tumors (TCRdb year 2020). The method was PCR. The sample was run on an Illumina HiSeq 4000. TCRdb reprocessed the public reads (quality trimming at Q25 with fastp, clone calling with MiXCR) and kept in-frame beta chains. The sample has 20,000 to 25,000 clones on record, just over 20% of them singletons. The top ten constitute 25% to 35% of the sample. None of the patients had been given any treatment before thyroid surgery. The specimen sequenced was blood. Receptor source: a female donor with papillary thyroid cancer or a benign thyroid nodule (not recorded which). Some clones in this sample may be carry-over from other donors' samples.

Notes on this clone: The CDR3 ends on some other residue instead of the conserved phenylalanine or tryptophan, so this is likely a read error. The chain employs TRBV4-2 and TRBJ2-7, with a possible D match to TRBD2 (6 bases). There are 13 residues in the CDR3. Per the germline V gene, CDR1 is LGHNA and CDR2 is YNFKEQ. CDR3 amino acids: CASIQDRGYEQYS. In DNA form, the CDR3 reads TGTGCCAGCATCCAAGATCGGGGGTACGAGCAGTACTCC.

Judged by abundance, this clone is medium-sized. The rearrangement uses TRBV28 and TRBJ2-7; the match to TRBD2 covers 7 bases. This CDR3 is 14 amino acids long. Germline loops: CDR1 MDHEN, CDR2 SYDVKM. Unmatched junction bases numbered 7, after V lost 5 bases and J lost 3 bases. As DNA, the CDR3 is TGTGCCAGCAGTGTTAGCGGGCTCATCTACGAGCAGTACTTC. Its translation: CASSVSGLIYEQYF.

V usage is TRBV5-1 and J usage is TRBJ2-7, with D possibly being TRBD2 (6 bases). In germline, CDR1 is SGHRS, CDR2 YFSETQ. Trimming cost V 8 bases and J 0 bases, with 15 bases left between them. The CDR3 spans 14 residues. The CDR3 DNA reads TGCGCCAGAGATACGGGACTGATCTCCTACGAGCAGTACTTC. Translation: CARDTGLISYEQYF.

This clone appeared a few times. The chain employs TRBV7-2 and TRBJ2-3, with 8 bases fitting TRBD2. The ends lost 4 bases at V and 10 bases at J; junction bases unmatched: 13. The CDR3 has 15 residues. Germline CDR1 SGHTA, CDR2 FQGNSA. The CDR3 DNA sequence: TGTGCCAGCAGCTCACCGGGACTAGAGTCACATGCGCAGTATTTT. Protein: CASSSPGLESHAQYF. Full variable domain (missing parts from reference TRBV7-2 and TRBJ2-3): GAGVSQSPSNKVTEKGKDVELRCDPISGHTALYWYRQSLGQGLEFLIYFQGNSAPDKSGLPSDRFSAERTGGSVSTLTIQRTQQEDSAVYLCASSSPGLESHAQYFGPGTRLTVL.

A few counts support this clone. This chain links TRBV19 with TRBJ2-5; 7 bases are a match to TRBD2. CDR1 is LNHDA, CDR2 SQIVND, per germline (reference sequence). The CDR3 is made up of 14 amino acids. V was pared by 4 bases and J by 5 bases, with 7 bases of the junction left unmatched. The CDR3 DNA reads TGTGCCAGTAGTAGGGAGGGACGGAGGGAGACCCAGTACTTC. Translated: CASSREGRRETQYF.

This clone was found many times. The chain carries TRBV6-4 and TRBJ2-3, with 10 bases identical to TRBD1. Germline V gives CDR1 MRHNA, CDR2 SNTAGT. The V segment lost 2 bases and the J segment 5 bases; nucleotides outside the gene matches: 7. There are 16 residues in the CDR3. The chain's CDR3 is CASSDGTGDGKDTQYF. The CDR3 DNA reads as TGTGCCAGCAGTGACGGGACAGGGGATGGTAAAGATACGCAGTATTTT.

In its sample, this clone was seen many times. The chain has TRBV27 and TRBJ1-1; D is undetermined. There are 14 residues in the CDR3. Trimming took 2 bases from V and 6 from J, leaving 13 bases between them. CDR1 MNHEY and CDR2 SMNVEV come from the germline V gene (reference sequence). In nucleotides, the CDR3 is TGTGCCAGCAGTTTAGTGCCGGGGAGTCCTGAAGCTTTCTTT. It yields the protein CASSLVPGSPEAFF.

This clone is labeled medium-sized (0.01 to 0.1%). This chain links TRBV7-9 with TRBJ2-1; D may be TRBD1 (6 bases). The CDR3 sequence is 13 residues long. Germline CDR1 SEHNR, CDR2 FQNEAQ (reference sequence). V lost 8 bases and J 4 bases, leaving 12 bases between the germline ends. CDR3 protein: CASGPTGYNEQFF. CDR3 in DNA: TGTGCCAGCGGGCCAACAGGGTACAATGAGCAGTTCTTC.

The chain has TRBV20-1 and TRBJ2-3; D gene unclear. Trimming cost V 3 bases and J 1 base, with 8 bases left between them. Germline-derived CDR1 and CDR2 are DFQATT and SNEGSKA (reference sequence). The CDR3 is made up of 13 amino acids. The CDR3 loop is CSARVGGTDTQYF. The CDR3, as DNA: TGCAGTGCTAGGGTAGGAGGCACAGATACGCAGTATTTT.

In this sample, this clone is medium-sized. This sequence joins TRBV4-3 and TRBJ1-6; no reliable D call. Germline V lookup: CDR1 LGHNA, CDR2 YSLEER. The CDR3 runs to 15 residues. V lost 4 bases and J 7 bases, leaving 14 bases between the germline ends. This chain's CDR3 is CASSPLGGSNSPLHF. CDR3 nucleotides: TGCGCCAGCAGCCCCCTAGGTGGAAGCAATTCACCCCTCCACTTT.

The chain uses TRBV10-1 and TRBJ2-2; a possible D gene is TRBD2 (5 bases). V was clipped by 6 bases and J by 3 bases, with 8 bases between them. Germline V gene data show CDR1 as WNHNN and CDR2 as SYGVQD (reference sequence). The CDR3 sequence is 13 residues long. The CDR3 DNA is TGCGCCAGCAGGAGGGATTACACCGGGGAGCTGTTTTTT. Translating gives CASRRDYTGELFF.

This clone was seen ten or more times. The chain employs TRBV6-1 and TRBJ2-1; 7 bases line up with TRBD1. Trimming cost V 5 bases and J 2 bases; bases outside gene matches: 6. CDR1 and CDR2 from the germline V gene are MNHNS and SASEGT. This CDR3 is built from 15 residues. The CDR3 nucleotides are TGTGCCAGCAGTTTGGGACAGCCTACCTACAATGAGCAGTTCTTC. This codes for CASSLGQPTYNEQFF.

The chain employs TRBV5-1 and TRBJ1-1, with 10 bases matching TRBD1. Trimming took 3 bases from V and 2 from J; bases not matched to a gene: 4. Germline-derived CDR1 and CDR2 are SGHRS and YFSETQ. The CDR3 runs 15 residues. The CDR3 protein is CASSSTGGPNTEAFF. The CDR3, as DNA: TGCGCCAGCAGCTCGACAGGGGGCCCTAACACTGAAGCTTTCTTT.

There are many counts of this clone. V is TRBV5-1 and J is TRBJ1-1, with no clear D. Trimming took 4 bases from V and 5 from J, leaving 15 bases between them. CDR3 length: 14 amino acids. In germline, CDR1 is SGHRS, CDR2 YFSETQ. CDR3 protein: CASSISLPSTEAFF. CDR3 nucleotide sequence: TGCGCCAGCAGCATAAGTCTCCCCAGTACTGAAGCTTTCTTT.

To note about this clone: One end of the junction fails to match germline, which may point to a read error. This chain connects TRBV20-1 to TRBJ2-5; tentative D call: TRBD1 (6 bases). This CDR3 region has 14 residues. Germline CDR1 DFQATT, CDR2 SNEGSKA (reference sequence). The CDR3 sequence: CIARGGQYSETQYF. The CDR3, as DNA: TGCATTGCTAGAGGTGGACAGTATTCCGAGACCCAGTACTTC.